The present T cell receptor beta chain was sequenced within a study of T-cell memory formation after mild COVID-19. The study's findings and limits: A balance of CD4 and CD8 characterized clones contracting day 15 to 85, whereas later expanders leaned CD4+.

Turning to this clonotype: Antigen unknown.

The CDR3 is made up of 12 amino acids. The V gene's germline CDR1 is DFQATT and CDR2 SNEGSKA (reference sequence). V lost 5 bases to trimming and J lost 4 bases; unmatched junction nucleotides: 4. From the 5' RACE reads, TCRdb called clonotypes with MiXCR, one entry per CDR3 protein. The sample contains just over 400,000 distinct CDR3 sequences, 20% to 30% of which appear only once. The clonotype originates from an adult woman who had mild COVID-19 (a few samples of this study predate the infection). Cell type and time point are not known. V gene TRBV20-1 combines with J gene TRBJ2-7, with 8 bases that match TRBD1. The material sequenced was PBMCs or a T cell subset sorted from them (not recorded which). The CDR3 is CSAGRQGYEQYF. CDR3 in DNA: TGCAGTGCTGGTAGACAGGGGTACGAGCAGTACTTC.